Shown below are 32 T cell receptor beta chains from a single sample sequenced in a study of cytomegalovirus exposure and HLA in healthy donors. PCR amplification relied on 60 Vbeta primers (plus 13 Jbeta primers). The assay was immunoSEQ multiplex PCR, and TCRdb's table has in-frame clones only and misses some. The data show 100,000 to 150,000 clones, with just under 75% seen just once and 6.6% held by the top ten. Sequencing input: PBMCs. The receptors were gathered from a man between 40 and 49 years old in good health and CMV-seropositive.

V gene TRBV6-1 combines with J gene TRBJ1-5; tentative D call: TRBD1 (6 bases). Deletions cut 8 bases from V and 5 bases from J, with 19 bases between. The germline V gene has CDR1 MNHNS and CDR2 SASEGT. CDR3 length: 15 amino acids. CDR3 protein: CASSTRRDIDQPQHF. CDR3 DNA: TGTGCCAGCTCCACACGCAGGGACATCGATCAGCCCCAGCATTTT.

The J gene is TRBJ1-5, the V gene TRBV28; weak D call: TRBD1 (5 bases). The length of the CDR3 is 15 residues. Germline CDR1 reads MDHEN; CDR2 reads SYDVKM. V was pared by 5 bases and J by 0 bases, with 11 bases between. CDR3 bases: TGTGCCAGCAGTCCAGACAGTTATAGCAATCAGCCCCAGCATTTT. This translates into CASSPDSYSNQPQHF.

The chain is built from TRBV5-5 and TRBJ2-1; no clear D gene. V was clipped by 1 base and J by 0 bases, with 11 bases between them. CDR1 and CDR2 (germline): SGHKS, YYEKEE (reference sequence). The CDR3 spans 16 residues. The CDR3 DNA reads as TGTGCCAGCAGCTTGTTGTGGCAGGACTCCTACAATGAGCAGTTCTTC. It encodes CASSLLWQDSYNEQFF.

This chain uses TRBV28 with TRBJ1-1; 11 nucleotides line up with TRBD1. Germline lookup yields CDR1 MDHEN and CDR2 SYDVKM. The CDR3 length is 15 residues. Trimming took 1 base from V and 8 from J; bases not matched to a gene: 6. The DNA of the CDR3 is TGTGCCAGCAGTTTATCCGGACAGGGGGCCTCCGAAGCTTTCTTT. Translating gives CASSLSGQGASEAFF.

The V gene is TRBV7-8, the J gene TRBJ1-1, with TRBD1 as a possible D gene (6 bases). The CDR3 is made up of 13 amino acids. V was cut by 1 base and J by 5 bases, with 8 bases left in between. Germline lookup yields CDR1 SGHVS and CDR2 FQNEAQ. The CDR3 nucleotides read TGTGCCAGCAGCTTAGTACAGGGAACTGAAGCTTTCTTT. The encoded protein is CASSLVQGTEAFF.

This clone was recorded only once. The J gene is TRBJ1-6, the V gene TRBV19, with D hard to call. This CDR3 is 14 amino acids long. The germline gives CDR1 LNHDA, CDR2 SQIVND (reference sequence). V was clipped by 7 bases and J by 7 bases, with 14 bases between them. CDR3 region: CASTAAEMNSPLHF. The CDR3 bases are TGTGCCAGTACTGCGGCAGAGATGAATTCACCCCTCCACTTT.

This clone was seen more than once but under ten times. The chain recombines TRBV28 with TRBJ1-2; TRBD1 matches at 7 bases. After removal of 2 bases from V and 5 bases from J, the junction contained 2 bases not matched to a gene. Germline V CDR1 and CDR2: MDHEN, SYDVKM. This CDR3 has 13 amino acids. CDR3 in DNA: TGTGCCAGCAGTTTAGAGGGGGCGTATGGCTACACCTTC. Amino acid sequence: CASSLEGAYGYTF.

J is TRBJ1-1 and V is TRBV30, with TRBD1 identical over 8 bases. CDR1 is GTSNPN and CDR2 is SVGIG in the germline V gene (reference sequence). Trimming took 1 base from V and 5 from J; bases not matched to a gene: 6. CDR3 length: 14 residues. The CDR3 loop reads CAWSAGGAGTEAFF. The CDR3 nucleotides are TGTGCCTGGAGTGCAGGGGGCGCGGGGACTGAAGCTTTCTTT. Full variable domain (rest looked up from reference TRBV30 and TRBJ1-1): SQTIHQWPATLVQPVGSPLSLECTVEGTSNPNLYWYRQAAGRGLQLLFYSVGIGQISSEVPQNLSASRPQDRQFILSSKKLLLSDSGFYLCAWSAGGAGTEAFFGQGTRLTVV.

The gene calls are TRBV6-5 and TRBJ1-1, with D maybe TRBD1 (5 bases). The V gene lost 5 bases and the J gene lost 4 bases, with 11 bases spanning the gap. The length of the CDR3 is 13 residues. Germline CDR1 and CDR2: MNHEY and SVGAGI. The CDR3 protein is CASSVGGGTEAFF. CDR3 bases: TGTGCCAGCAGTGTCGGGGGGGGCACTGAAGCTTTCTTT.

Written as DNA, the CDR3 is TGTGCCAGCAGTCTAGGGAGCTTAGGGAATGAAAAACTGTTTTTT. This encodes CASSLGSLGNEKLFF. This chain uses TRBV6-6 with TRBJ1-4; D gene unclear. The germline gives CDR1 MNHNY, CDR2 SVGAGI (reference sequence). The V and J ends lost 5 bases and 5 bases respectively, with 15 bases between them. The CDR3 has 15 amino acids.

The chain recombines TRBV10-3 with TRBJ1-4; 10 nucleotides align to TRBD1. The V gene's germline CDR1 is ENHRY and CDR2 SYGVKD. The CDR3 consists of 13 residues. V was pared by 10 bases and J by 2 bases, with 1 base of the junction left unmatched. CDR3 region: CATGQGTNEKLFF. DNA for the CDR3: TGTGCCACGGGACAGGGGACTAATGAAAAACTGTTTTTT.

V usage is TRBV5-1 and J usage is TRBJ2-7; 11 bases align to TRBD1. The CDR3 consists of 15 residues. J gave up 1 base and V 4 bases, and 4 bases lay outside the gene matches. The germline CDR1 and CDR2 sequences are SGHRS and YFSETQ. In DNA form, the CDR3 reads TGCGCCAGCAGCCGGGACAGGGGGGGTTCCTACGAGCAGTACTTC. Protein product: CASSRDRGGSYEQYF.

The J gene is TRBJ1-5, the V gene TRBV6-1; perhaps TRBD1 as D (6 bases). Germline loops: CDR1 MNHNS, CDR2 SASEGT. This CDR3 is built from 15 residues. Trimming pared 2 bases from V and 2 bases from J, leaving 10 bases between. In DNA, the CDR3 is TGTGCCAGCAGTGAAAGCTGGGGGCGCAATCAGCCCCAGCATTTT. Translation: CASSESWGRNQPQHF.

The chain employs TRBV6-5 and TRBJ2-4; 10 bases align to TRBD1. This CDR3 contains 13 residues. Germline lookup yields CDR1 MNHEY and CDR2 SVGAGI. With 5 bases clipped from V and 9 bases from J, the junction kept 4 bases outside the gene matches. This chain's CDR3 is CASSRGTGAIQYF. The CDR3 DNA reads TGTGCCAGCAGTCGCGGGACAGGGGCCATTCAGTACTTC.

This rearrangement joins TRBV30 to TRBJ2-2, with D possibly matching TRBD1 (5 bases). This CDR3 spans 15 amino acids. Trimming removed 3 bases at V and 2 bases at J, with 13 bases between. In germline, CDR1 is GTSNPN, CDR2 SVGIG (reference sequence). The CDR3 sequence is CAWSGRVDNTGELFF. CDR3 DNA sequence: TGTGCCTGGAGCGGCAGGGTAGATAACACCGGGGAGCTGTTTTTT.

The chain carries TRBV4-1 and TRBJ2-1; 14 nucleotides align to TRBD2. The CDR3 spans 17 residues. The germline gives CDR1 MGHRA, CDR2 YSYEKL. Trimming at V came to 0 bases and at J to 9 bases, leaving 7 bases not matched to a gene. The CDR3 sequence is CASSQETSGGAGGEQFF. In nucleotides, the CDR3 is TGCGCCAGCAGCCAAGAGACTAGCGGGGGGGCAGGAGGTGAGCAGTTCTTC.

J is TRBJ2-7 and V is TRBV5-1; TRBD1 agrees at 9 bases. Germline CDR1 SGHRS, CDR2 YFSETQ. V lost 4 bases and J lost 0; bases outside the gene matches: 2. This CDR3 comprises 14 residues. CDR3 region: CASSRQGDSYEQYF. The CDR3, as DNA: TGCGCCAGCAGCCGACAGGGGGACTCCTACGAGCAGTACTTC.

The gene calls are TRBV9 and TRBJ2-7; 7 positions agree with TRBD1. Unmatched junction bases numbered 5, after V lost 2 bases and J lost 0 bases. CDR3 length: 15 amino acids. The germline V gene encodes CDR1 SGDLS and CDR2 YYNGEE. CDR3 in amino acids: CASSVGQDFSYEQYF. CDR3 nucleotides: TGTGCCAGCAGCGTTGGACAGGATTTCTCCTACGAGCAGTACTTC.

This rearrangement joins TRBV12-5 to TRBJ2-3; 7 bases are shared with TRBD2. Germline assignment: CDR1 LGHNT and CDR2 FRNRAP. There are 17 residues in the CDR3. V lost 2 bases to trimming and J lost 2 bases; unmatched junction nucleotides: 10. The CDR3 DNA follows: TGTGCTAGTGGTTTGCACCGGAGCGGGATGCTCACAGATACGCAGTATTTT. This encodes CASGLHRSGMLTDTQYF.

This clone has just a few counts. The chain has TRBV6-6 and TRBJ2-7, with 12 nucleotides matching TRBD1. The V and J ends lost 1 base and 4 bases, in that order; junction bases with no gene match: 5. The CDR3 consists of 16 residues. CDR1 MNHNY and CDR2 SVGAGI come from the germline V gene (reference sequence). The CDR3 region is CASSYFGTGGLYEQYF. In nucleotides, the CDR3 is TGTGCCAGCAGTTACTTTGGGACAGGGGGCTTGTACGAGCAGTACTTC.

This chain uses TRBV11-2 with TRBJ2-2, with 12 bases lining up with TRBD2. Germline CDR1 reads SGHAT; CDR2 reads FQNNGV. The J segment lost 3 bases and the V segment lost 3 bases, leaving 2 bases of the junction unmatched. This CDR3 region has 16 residues. The CDR3 DNA sequence: TGTGCCAGCAGCTTTGGACTAGCGGGATACACCGGGGAGCTGTTTTTT. Its translation is CASSFGLAGYTGELFF.

CDR3 protein: CASSSTGRETQYF. The CDR3 DNA sequence: TGTGCCAGCAGCTCGACAGGAAGAGAGACCCAGTACTTC. This rearrangement joins TRBV6-6 to TRBJ2-5; perhaps TRBD1 as D (6 bases). The CDR3 spans 13 residues. Germline V lookup: CDR1 MNHNY, CDR2 SVGAGI (reference sequence). V lost 6 bases and J 4 bases, leaving 12 bases between the germline ends.

V and J are TRBV14 and TRBJ2-2, with 9 bases lining up with TRBD2. Germline values: CDR1 SGHDN, CDR2 FVKESK. The CDR3 consists of 13 residues. Trimming cost V 4 bases and J 8 bases; bases outside gene matches: 2. The CDR3 nucleotides are TGTGCCAGCAGCCGGACTAGCGCTGGGGAGCTGTTTTTT. Protein sequence: CASSRTSAGELFF.

The rearrangement links TRBV15 to TRBJ2-3; 9 nucleotides align to TRBD2. Per germline, CDR1 LNHNV and CDR2 YYDKDF (reference sequence). This CDR3 is built from 13 residues. V was pared by 9 bases and J by 1 base, with 2 bases of the junction left unmatched. The DNA of the CDR3 is TGTGCCACATTAGCGGGGGGCACAGATACGCAGTATTTT. Protein sequence: CATLAGGTDTQYF.

The chain employs TRBV4-1 and TRBJ1-1; possible D gene TRBD1, 5 bases. The V gene lost 2 bases and the J gene lost 3 bases, with 10 bases spanning the gap. Per the germline V gene, CDR1 is MGHRA and CDR2 is YSYEKL. This CDR3 is built from 14 residues. In DNA, the CDR3 is TGCGCCAGCAGCCAAAGGGGCAGAGACACTGAAGCTTTCTTT. Translating it yields CASSQRGRDTEAFF.

The rearrangement links TRBV28 to TRBJ2-2, with 10 bases aligning to TRBD1. CDR1 is MDHEN, CDR2 SYDVKM, per germline. CDR3 length: 15 residues. V lost 6 bases, J lost 4 bases, and 5 bases stayed unmatched. The CDR3 DNA is TGTGCCAGCAGGACAGGGGGCGATCGCACCGGGGAGCTGTTTTTT. This gives the protein CASRTGGDRTGELFF.

V is TRBV30 and J is TRBJ2-7; 9 bases align to TRBD2. Trimming removed 5 bases from V and 4 bases from J; junction bases left unmatched: 6. The CDR3 length is 13 residues. CDR1 is GTSNPN, CDR2 SVGIG, per germline (reference sequence). The DNA for the CDR3 is TGTGCCTGGGAGACTAGCGGAGATTACGAGCAGTACTTC. Translated, it gives CAWETSGDYEQYF.

V is TRBV19 and J is TRBJ2-2, with 12 bases matching TRBD2. V was clipped by 8 bases and J by 6 bases; unmatched bases: 10. CDR3 length: 16 amino acids. CDR1 LNHDA and CDR2 SQIVND come from the germline V gene (reference sequence). The CDR3 is CASLEPSGRAPGELFF. In DNA form, the CDR3 reads TGTGCCAGTCTCGAGCCTAGCGGGAGGGCCCCCGGGGAGCTGTTTTTT.

The chain is built from TRBV5-4 and TRBJ2-4, with D perhaps matching TRBD1 (5 bases). The CDR3 extends over 15 amino acids. Germline V gives CDR1 SGHNT, CDR2 YYREEE (reference sequence). V was pared by 0 bases and J by 0 bases, with 7 bases between. The CDR3 nucleotides read TGTGCCAGCAGCTTGGCAGGGCCAGCCAAAAACATTCAGTACTTC. Its protein is CASSLAGPAKNIQYF.

This clone was detected only once. V is TRBV28 and J is TRBJ2-7; D perhaps matches TRBD2 (6 bases). CDR3 length: 13 residues. V lost 3 bases, J lost 3 bases, and 9 bases lay in between. Looked up from germline, CDR1 is MDHEN and CDR2 is SYDVKM. The CDR3 nucleotides are TGTGCCAGCAGTTTCCGGGGGTTCTACGAGCAGTACTTC. It encodes CASSFRGFYEQYF.

This clone has only a few counts. The chain recombines TRBV7-9 with TRBJ1-1; D remains ambiguous. This CDR3 comprises 13 residues. V gave up 5 bases and J gave up 2 bases, with 9 bases separating them. The germline CDR1 and CDR2 sequences are SEHNR and FQNEAQ (reference sequence). The CDR3 here is CASSLGINTEAFF. The CDR3 DNA is TGTGCCAGCAGCCTCGGGATTAACACTGAAGCTTTCTTT.

This chain uses TRBV18 with TRBJ2-3; 9 bases are a match to TRBD1. V lost 6 bases, J lost 4 bases, and 11 bases stayed unmatched. This CDR3 comprises 16 residues. Germline CDR1 is KGHSH and CDR2 is LQKENI. CDR3 bases: TGTGCCAGCTCCACACCACAGGGACAGGGTCCAGATACGCAGTATTTT. The encoded protein is CASSTPQGQGPDTQYF. Filled out from reference TRBV18 and TRBJ2-3, the complete variable domain reads NAGVMQNPRHLVRRRGQEARLRCSPMKGHSHVYWYRQLPEEGLKFMVYLQKENIIDESGMPKERFSAEFPKEGPSILRIQQVVRGDSAAYFCASSTPQGQGPDTQYFGPGTRLTVL.